This T cell receptor beta chain was found in a study of cytomegalovirus exposure and HLA in healthy donors. As concerns this clone: The antigen remains undetermined.

Findings and limits, study-wide: Later analysis revealed greater clonal expansion in HLA-associated TCR beta chains than in equally common others. Further analysis was carried out later, and it showed several of the most significant clusters appearing linked to common viral pathogens. TCR beta sequences reportedly predicted the HLA-A and HLA-B alleles of most subjects accurately. Productive rates of about 90% or about 30% were seen for most TCR beta V segments in an earlier analysis.

This CDR3 contains 16 residues. Trimming at V came to 1 base and at J to 6 bases, leaving 7 bases not matched to a gene. Germline values: CDR1 SGHNT, CDR2 YYREEE (reference sequence). The study ran its PCR with 60 Vbeta and 13 Jbeta primers. Profiled with immunoSEQ multiplex PCR; TCRdb holds only in-frame clones, not every one. The sample shows 110,000 to 150,000 clones, around 80% of them seen only once. Sequenced sample: PBMCs. This TCR came from a woman between 45 and 60 years old in good health and CMV-seropositive. The chain combines TRBV5-4 with TRBJ2-1, with TRBD1 matching 10 bases. As DNA, the CDR3 is TGTGCCAGCAGCTTGAAGGGACAGGGGACGGTCAATGAGCAGTTCTTC. Translation gives CASSLKGQGTVNEQFF. The variable domain in full, with the rest retrieved from reference TRBV5-4 and TRBJ2-1, is ETGVTQSPTHLIKTRGQQVTLRCSSQSGHNTVSWYQQALGQGPQFIFQYYREEENGRGNFPPRFSGLQFPNYSSELNVNALELDDSALYLCASSLKGQGTVNEQFFGPGTRLTVL.